The clone carrying this T cell receptor beta chain was observed once. These data are taken from a study of blood T cell repertoires in COVID-19. About the study: Sites across the United States, Italy and Spain contributed samples from acute and convalescent COVID-19. Sources were T cells, B-cell-depleted T cells, or PBMCs; the material itself was cDNA or gDNA.

Assay used: immunoSEQ multiplex PCR; TCRdb lists only in-frame clones, some missing. The data contain roughly 270,000 clones, roughly 80% of them singletons. Germline V gene lookup returns CDR1 GTSNPN and CDR2 SVGIG (reference sequence). Losses at the gene ends were 5 bases for V and 14 bases for J; bases not matched to a gene: 12. The length of the CDR3 is 12 residues. Enrolled through a virtual design, the participants were between roughly 18 and 90 years of age and came from about two dozen US areas. Cohort placement rested on clinical history that participants reported themselves. This chain joins TRBV30 and TRBJ2-3, with TRBD2 matching 8 bases. Sequencing was done on a sample of PBMCs or T cells enriched from blood (not recorded which). The receptor was derived from a man aged 35 to 55 who had been exposed to COVID-19. The CDR3 sequence: CAWERGTKRWYF. In DNA form, the CDR3 reads TGTGCCTGGGAGCGGGGGACAAAGAGGTGGTATTTT.